This T cell receptor (beta chain) was captured in a study of beta chain features in type 1 diabetes. The table lists this clone with a few counts. Expressed TCRB transcripts were sequenced because the isolated RNA had all been reverse transcribed beforehand. The repertoire was sequenced with immunoSEQ multiplex PCR; TCRdb's copy has only in-frame clones and lacks some. This sample has about 180,000 clones, with less than 15% found just once. The CDR3 has 16 amino acids. After removal of 5 bases from V and 5 bases from J, the junction contained 8 bases not matched to a gene. Germline CDR1 reads SGHTA; CDR2 reads FQGNSA.

The genes are TRBV7-2 and TRBJ2-7, with TRBD2 matching 14 bases. The specimen was central memory CD4+ T cells from blood. The TCR sequence derives from a woman younger than 35 in good health. CDR3 sequence: CASSARLAGGRNEQYF. The CDR3 nucleotides read TGTGCCAGCAGCGCCAGACTAGCGGGAGGGCGTAACGAGCAGTACTTC.